A selection of T cell receptor beta chains follows, all from one sample in a study of post-analysis software for immune sequencing data. TCRdb reanalysed the PCR reads using MiXCR and keeps one entry per CDR3 protein. The table records fewer than 850,000 distinct CDR3 sequences, 30% of them present only once. The sequencing input was blood. The receptors originated from a girl aged 10-17 years with multiple sclerosis. CDR3s include the opening cysteine and the closing phenylalanine or tryptophan.

J gene: TRBJ2-5; V gene: TRBV18; CDR3 protein: CASSPPTAAAVETQYF
J gene: NA; V gene: TRBV6-5; CDR3 protein: CASSYSIGQYEQYF
J gene: TRBJ2-3; V gene: TRBV4-3; CDR3 protein: CASSQGSLAGTDTQYF
J gene: TRBJ2-3; V gene: TRBV20-1; CDR3 protein: CSARWPWTAQSSTDTRYF
J gene: TRBJ2-5; V gene: TRBV21-1; CDR3 protein: CASSKATDQETQYF
J gene: TRBJ2-3; V gene: TRBV6-5; CDR3 protein: CASSYRPTSTDTQYF
J gene: TRBJ2-7; V gene: TRBV29-1; CDR3 protein: CSAWGPLEQYF
J gene: TRBJ2-7; V gene: TRBV5-5; CDR3 protein: CASSLGKGDETYEQYF
J gene: TRBJ2-7; V gene: TRBV7-2; CDR3 protein: CAGSSQGSEQYF
J gene: TRBJ2-1; V gene: TRBV4-3; CDR3 protein: CASSQEYRSSYNEQFF
J gene: TRBJ1-2; V gene: TRBV7-2; CDR3 protein: CASSLERDRVRGGYTF
J gene: TRBJ1-2; V gene: TRBV28; CDR3 protein: CASSRRTGWGGYTF
J gene: TRBJ2-3; V gene: TRBV10-1; CDR3 protein: CASSEPGGTDTQYF
J gene: TRBJ2-1; V gene: TRBV3-1; CDR3 protein: CASSQLAGPEYNEQFF
J gene: TRBJ2-5; V gene: TRBV29-1; CDR3 protein: CSVGNRAGDAQYF
J gene: TRBJ2-3; V gene: TRBV20-1; CDR3 protein: CSATKSGGRDTQYF
J gene: TRBJ2-1; V gene: TRBV9; CDR3 protein: CASSVELKQVSYNEQFF
J gene: NA; V gene: TRBV7-2; CDR3 protein: CASSLLRLAGVGEQYF
J gene: TRBJ1-5; V gene: TRBV4-1; CDR3 protein: CASSQGLGEGQAQPQHF